This TCR beta chain is drawn from a study of blood T cell repertoires in COVID-19. In the study overall: Acute and convalescent COVID-19 specimens originated in the United States, Italy and Spain. In each case, the material was cDNA or gDNA derived from T cells, B-cell-depleted T cells, or PBMCs.

Per the authors' pipeline: Estimation of nucleated cell counts relied on the amplification of reference gene primers. The table came from immunoSEQ multiplex PCR; TCRdb's copy has only in-frame clones and leaves some out. The D gene and trimming were derived from the DNA, and the V and J assignments and clone size from that table. The sample includes about 75,000 clones, approximately 86% of them seen just once. Sample: peripheral blood. This receptor was identified in a woman in her forties or fifties with acute or convalescent COVID-19.

The CDR3 reads CASSLDGDGEQFF. CDR3 bases: TGTGCCAGCAGCTTAGACGGAGATGGTGAGCAGTTCTTC. The chain has TRBV7-2 and TRBJ2-1; D is uncertain. Germline CDR1 SGHTA, CDR2 FQGNSA. The length of the CDR3 is 13 residues. V shed 1 base and J shed 9 bases, with 10 bases lying between them. Full variable domain (missing parts from reference TRBV7-2 and TRBJ2-1): GAGVSQSPSNKVTEKGKDVELRCDPISGHTALYWYRQSLGQGLEFLIYFQGNSAPDKSGLPSDRFSAERTGGSVSTLTIQRTQQEDSAVYLCASSLDGDGEQFFGPGTRLTVL.